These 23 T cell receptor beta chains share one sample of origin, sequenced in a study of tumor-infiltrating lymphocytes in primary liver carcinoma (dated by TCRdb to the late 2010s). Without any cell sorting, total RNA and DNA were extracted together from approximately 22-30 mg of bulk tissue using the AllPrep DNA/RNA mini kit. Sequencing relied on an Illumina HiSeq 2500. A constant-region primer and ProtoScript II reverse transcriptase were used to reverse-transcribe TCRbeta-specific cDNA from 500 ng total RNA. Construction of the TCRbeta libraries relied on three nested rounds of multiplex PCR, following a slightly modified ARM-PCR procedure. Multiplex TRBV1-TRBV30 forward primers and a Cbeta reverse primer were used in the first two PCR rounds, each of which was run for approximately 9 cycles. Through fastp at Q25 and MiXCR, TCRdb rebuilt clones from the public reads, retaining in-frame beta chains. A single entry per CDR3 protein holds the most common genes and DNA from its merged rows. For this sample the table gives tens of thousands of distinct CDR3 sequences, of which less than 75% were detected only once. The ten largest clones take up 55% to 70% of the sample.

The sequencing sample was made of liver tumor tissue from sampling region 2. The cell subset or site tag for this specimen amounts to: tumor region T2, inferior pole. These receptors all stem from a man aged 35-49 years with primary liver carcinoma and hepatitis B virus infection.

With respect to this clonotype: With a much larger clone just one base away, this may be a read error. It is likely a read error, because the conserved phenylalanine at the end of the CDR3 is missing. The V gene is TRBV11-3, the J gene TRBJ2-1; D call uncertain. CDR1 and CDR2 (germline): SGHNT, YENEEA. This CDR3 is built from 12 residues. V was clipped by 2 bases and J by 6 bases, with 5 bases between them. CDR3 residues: CASSLKANEQFL. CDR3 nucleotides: TGTGCCAGCAGCTTAAAAGCCAATGAGCAGTTCTTA.

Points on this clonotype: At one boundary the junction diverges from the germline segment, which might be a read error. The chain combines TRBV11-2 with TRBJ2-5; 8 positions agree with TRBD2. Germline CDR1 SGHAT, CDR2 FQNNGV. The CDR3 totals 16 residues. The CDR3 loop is CTSSQNPGGGKETQCF. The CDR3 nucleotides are TGTACCAGCAGCCAAAATCCTGGCGGGGGGAAGGAGACCCAGTGCTTC. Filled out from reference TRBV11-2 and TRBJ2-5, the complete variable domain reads EAGVAQSPRYKIIEKRQSVAFWCNPISGHATLYWYQQILGQGPKLLIQFQNNGVVDDSQLPKDRFSAERLKGVDSTLKIQPAKLEDSAVYLCTSSQNPGGGKETQCFGPGTRLLVL.

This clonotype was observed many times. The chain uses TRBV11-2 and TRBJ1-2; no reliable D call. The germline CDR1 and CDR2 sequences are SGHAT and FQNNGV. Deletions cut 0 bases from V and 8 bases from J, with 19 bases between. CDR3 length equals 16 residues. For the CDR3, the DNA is TGTGCCAGCAGCTTAGAGGGAGGACGGGAGATCCTGGGCTACACCTTC. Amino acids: CASSLEGGREILGYTF.

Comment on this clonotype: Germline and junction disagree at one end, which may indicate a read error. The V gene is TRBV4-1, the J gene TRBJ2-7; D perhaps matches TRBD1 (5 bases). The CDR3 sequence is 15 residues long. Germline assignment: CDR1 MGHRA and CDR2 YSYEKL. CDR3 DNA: TGCGTCAGCAGCCAAGGCCAGGGCGGAACCTACGAGCAGTACTTC. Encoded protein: CVSSQGQGGTYEQYF.

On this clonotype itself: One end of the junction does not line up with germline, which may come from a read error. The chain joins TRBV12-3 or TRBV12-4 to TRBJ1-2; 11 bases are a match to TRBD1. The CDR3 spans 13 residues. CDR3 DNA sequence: TGTGCCAGCAGATTAGGACAGGGGGCCGGCTGCACCTTC. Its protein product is CASRLGQGAGCTF.

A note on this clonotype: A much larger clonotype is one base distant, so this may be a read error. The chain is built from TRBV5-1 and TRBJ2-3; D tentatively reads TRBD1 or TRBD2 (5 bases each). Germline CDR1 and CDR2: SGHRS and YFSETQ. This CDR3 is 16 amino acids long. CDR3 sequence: CASSLVGGRRTDMQYF. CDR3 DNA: TGCGCCAGCAGCTTGGTTGGGGGTCGGCGCACGGATATGCAGTATTTT. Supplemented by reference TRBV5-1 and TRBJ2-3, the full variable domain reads KAGVTQTPRYLIKTRGQQVTLSCSPISGHRSVSWYQQTPGQGLQFLFEYFSETQRNKGNFPGRFSGRQFSNSRSEMNVSTLELGDSALYLCASSLVGGRRTDMQYFGPGTRLTVL.

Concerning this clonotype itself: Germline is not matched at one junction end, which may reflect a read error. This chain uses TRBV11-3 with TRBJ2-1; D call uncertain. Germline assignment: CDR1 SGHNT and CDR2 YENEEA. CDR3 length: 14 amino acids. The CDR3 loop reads CDSSLGVSKNEQFF. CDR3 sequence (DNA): TGTGACAGCAGCTTAGGCGTCTCGAAAAATGAGCAGTTCTTC.

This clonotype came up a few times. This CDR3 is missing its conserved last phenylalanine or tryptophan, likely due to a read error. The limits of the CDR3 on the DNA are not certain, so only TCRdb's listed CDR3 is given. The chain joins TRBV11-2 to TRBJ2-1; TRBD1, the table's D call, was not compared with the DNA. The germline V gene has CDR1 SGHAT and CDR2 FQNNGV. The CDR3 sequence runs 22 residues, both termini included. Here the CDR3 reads CASSLSYRGPVKQVRSYNELFS.

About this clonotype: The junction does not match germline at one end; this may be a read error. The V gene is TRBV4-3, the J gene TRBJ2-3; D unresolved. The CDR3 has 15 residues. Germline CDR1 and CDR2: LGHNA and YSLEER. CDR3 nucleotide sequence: TGCGCCAGCACCCAAGGAGCCGTCTTGGCAGATACGCAGTATTTT. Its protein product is CASTQGAVLADTQYF.

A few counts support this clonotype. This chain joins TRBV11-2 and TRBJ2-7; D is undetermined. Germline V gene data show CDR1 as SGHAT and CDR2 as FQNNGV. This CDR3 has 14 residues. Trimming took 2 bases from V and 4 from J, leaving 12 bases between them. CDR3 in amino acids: CASSLTGTAYEQYF. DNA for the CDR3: TGTGCCAGCAGCTTAACTGGCACTGCGTACGAGCAGTACTTC.

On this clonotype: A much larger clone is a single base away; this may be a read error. The CDR3 loop is CVSSHRDSQETQYF. The DNA of the CDR3 is TGTGTCAGCAGCCACCGGGACAGCCAAGAGACCCAGTACTTC. This chain uses TRBV7-9 with TRBJ2-5; 7 bases are a match to TRBD1. The germline CDR1 and CDR2 sequences are SEHNR and FQNEAQ (reference sequence). The CDR3 sequence is 14 residues long.

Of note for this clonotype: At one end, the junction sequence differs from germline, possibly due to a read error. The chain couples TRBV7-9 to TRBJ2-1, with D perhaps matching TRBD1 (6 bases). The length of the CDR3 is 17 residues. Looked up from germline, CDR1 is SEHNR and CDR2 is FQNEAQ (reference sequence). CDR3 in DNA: TGTGCCAGCAGCTTATCATATCAGGGGCCAAAAACAAATGAGCACTTCTTC. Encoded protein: CASSLSYQGPKTNEHFF.

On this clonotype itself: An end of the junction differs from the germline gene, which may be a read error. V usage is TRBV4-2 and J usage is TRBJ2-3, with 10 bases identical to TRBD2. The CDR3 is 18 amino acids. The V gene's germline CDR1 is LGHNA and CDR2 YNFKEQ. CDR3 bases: TGTGCCAGCAGCCTAGTGGCGCTTCTAGCGGGAGCGACAGATACGCAATACTTT. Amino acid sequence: CASSLVALLAGATDTQYF.

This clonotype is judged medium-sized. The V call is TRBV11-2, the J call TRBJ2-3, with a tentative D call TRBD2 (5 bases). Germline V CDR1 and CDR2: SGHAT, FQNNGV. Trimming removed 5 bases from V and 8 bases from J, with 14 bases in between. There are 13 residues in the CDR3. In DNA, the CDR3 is TGTGCCAGCAGCCCGGCGGGTGTTGGTACGCAGTATTTT. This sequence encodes CASSPAGVGTQYF.

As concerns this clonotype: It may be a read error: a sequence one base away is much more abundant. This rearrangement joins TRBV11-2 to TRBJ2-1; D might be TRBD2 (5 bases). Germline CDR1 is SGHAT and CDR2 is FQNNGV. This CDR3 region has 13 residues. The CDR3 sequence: CASSLEVGAEQIF. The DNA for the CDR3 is TGTGCCAGCAGCTTAGAGGTGGGAGCTGAGCAGATCTTC.

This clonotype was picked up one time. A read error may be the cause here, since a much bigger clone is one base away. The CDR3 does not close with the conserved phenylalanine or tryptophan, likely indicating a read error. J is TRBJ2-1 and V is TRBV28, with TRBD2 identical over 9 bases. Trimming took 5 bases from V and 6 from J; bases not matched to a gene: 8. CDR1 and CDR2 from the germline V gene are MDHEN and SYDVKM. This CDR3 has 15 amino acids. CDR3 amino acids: CASSPSGGTGNEQFY. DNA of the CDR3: TGTGCCAGCAGTCCCAGCGGGGGGACGGGCAATGAGCAGTTCTAC.

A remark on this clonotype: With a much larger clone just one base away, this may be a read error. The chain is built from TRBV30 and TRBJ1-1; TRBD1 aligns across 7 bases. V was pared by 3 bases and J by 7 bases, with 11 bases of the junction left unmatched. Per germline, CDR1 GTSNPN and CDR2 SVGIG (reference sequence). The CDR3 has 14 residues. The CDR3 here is CAWSVTTGNGEAFF. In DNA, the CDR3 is TGTGCCTGGAGCGTAACGACAGGGAATGGTGAAGCTTTCTTT. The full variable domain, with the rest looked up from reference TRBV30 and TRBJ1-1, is SQTIHQWPATLVQPVGSPLSLECTVEGTSNPNLYWYRQAAGRGLQLLFYSVGIGQISSEVPQNLSASRPQDRQFILSSKKLLLSDSGFYLCAWSVTTGNGEAFFGQGTRLTVV.

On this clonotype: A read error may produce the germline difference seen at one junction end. The CDR3 here is CANSLSSSYEQYF. The CDR3 DNA is TGTGCCAACAGTTTATCGAGCTCCTACGAGCAGTACTTC. This rearrangement joins TRBV12-3 or TRBV12-4 to TRBJ2-7; D unclear. CDR3 length equals 13 residues.

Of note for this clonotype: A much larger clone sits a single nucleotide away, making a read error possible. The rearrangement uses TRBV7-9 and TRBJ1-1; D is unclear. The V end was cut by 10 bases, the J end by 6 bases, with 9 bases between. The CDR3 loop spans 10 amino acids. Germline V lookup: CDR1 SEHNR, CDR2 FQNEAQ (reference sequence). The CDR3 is CAIGWAEAFF. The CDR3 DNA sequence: TGTGCCATCGGGTGGGCTGAAGCTTTCTTT.

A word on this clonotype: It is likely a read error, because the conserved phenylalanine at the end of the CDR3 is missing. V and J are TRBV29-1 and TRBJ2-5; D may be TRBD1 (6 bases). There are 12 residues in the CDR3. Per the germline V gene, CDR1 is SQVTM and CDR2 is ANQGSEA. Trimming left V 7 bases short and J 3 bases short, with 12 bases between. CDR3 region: CSGMDSEETQYV. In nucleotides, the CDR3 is TGCAGCGGTATGGACAGTGAAGAGACCCAGTACGTC.

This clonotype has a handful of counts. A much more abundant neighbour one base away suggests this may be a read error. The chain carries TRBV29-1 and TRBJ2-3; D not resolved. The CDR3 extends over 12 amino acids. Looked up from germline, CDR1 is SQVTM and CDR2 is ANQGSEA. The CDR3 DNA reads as TGCAGCGTTGCCCCTTCCACAGATACGCGGTATTTT. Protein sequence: CSVAPSTDTRYF.

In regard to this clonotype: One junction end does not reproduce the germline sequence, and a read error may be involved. CDR3 coding DNA: TGTGCTAGCAGGCCGAGTTTTGACAGGGACAATGAGCAGCTCTTC. As protein: CASRPSFDRDNEQLF. The V and J genes are TRBV6-1 and TRBJ2-1, with 7 nucleotides matching TRBD1. In germline, CDR1 is MNHNS, CDR2 SASEGT. This CDR3 region has 15 residues.

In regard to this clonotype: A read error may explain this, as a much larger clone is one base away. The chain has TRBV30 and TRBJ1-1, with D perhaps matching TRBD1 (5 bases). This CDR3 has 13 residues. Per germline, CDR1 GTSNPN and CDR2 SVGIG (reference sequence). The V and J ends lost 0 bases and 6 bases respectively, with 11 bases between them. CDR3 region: CAWSVHGGAEAFF. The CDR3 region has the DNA TGTGCCTGGAGTGTACATGGGGGGGCTGAAGCTTTCTTT.